This TCR beta chain derives from a study of blood T cells in healthy people across ages. Alongside a J-beta primer mix, a sample-barcoded 5' primer served in a second PCR lasting about 7 to 11 cycles. Each CDR3 protein gets one entry after TCRdb re-called the 5' RACE reads with MiXCR. Found here are fewer than 2,000,000 distinct CDR3 sequences, 35% to 50% of them singletons; the top ten hold 23%. CDR3 size: 13 residues. Looked up from germline, CDR1 is MNHNY and CDR2 is SVGAGI (reference sequence). V lost 10 bases to trimming and J lost 6 bases, with 16 bases between them. Sequenced sample: blood. The sequence came from a human donor in good health. The rearrangement joins TRBV6-6 to TRBJ1-5; maybe TRBD1 (6 bases). The DNA for the CDR3 is TGTGCCAACAATCGACAGGCTCTTCAGCCCCAGCATTTT. It is translated as CANNRQALQPQHF.